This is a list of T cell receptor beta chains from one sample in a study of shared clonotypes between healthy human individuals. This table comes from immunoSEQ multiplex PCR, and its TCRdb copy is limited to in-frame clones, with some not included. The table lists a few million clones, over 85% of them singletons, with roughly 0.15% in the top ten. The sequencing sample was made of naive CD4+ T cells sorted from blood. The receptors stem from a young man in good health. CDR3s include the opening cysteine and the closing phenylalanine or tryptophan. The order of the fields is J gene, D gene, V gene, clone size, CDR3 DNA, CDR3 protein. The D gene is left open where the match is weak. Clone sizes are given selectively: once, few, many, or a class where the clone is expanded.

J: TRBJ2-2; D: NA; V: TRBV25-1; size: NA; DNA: TGTGCCAGCAGTGAATACGGCGATGCCGGGGAGCTGTTTTTT; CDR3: CASSEYGDAGELFF
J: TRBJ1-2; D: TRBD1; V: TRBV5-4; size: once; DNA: TGTGCCAGCACCGCACGGGACAGGCTTTTCTATGGCTACACCTTC; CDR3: CASTARDRLFYGYTF
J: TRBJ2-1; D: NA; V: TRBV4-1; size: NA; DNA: TGCGCCAGCAGCCAAGGGTATAGTACCTACAATGAGCAGTTCTTC; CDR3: CASSQGYSTYNEQFF
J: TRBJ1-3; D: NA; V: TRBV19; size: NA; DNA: TGTGCCAGTAGTACGACCGGGACGGCCTCTGGAAACACCATATATTTT; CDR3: CASSTTGTASGNTIYF
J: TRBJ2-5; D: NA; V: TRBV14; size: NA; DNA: TGTGCCAGCAGCCCGAGATTACAGGGTTTTGGAGAGACCCAGTACTTC; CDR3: CASSPRLQGFGETQYF
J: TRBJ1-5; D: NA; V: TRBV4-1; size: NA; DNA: TGCGCCAGCAGCCAAGAGGGTTCTGGGGCGGTCAATCAGCCCCAGCATTTT; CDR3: CASSQEGSGAVNQPQHF
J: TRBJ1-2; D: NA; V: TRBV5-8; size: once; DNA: TGTGCCAGCAGCTTGACCGGGTCTATCTATGGCTACACCTTC; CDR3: CASSLTGSIYGYTF
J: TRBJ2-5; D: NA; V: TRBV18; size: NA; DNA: TGTGCCAGCTCACCAAGTAGTCCCGAGACCCAGTACTTC; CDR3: CASSPSSPETQYF
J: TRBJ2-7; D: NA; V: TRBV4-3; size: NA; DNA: TGCGCCAGCAGCCTCCCGGTCTCTCAGTCCTCCTACGAGCAGTACTTC; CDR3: CASSLPVSQSSYEQYF
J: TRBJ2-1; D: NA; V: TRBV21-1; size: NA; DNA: TGTGCCAGCAGTCCCAGCTCTGCGGGAGACAATGAGCAGTTCTTC; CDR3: CASSPSSAGDNEQFF
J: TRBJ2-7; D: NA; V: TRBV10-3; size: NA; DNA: TGTGCCATCAGTGAAACACCTGACTACGAGCAGTACTTC; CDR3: CAISETPDYEQYF
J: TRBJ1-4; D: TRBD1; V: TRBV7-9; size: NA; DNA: TGTGCCAGCAGCTTAAACAGGGGGGACGAAAAACTGTTTTTT; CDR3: CASSLNRGDEKLFF
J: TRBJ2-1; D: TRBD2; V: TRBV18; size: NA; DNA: TGTGCCAGCTCACCACCGGGACTAGCGGGAGGTAGTAATGAGCAGTTCTTC; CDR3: CASSPPGLAGGSNEQFF
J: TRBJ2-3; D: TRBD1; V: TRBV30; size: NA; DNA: TGTGCCTTGGGACAGGGTGGGAGCACAGATACGCAGTATTTT; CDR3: CALGQGGSTDTQYF
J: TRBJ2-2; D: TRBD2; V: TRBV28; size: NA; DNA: TGTGCCAGCAGTTTAGCACTACTAGCGGCGAACACCGGGGAGCTGTTTTTT; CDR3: CASSLALLAANTGELFF
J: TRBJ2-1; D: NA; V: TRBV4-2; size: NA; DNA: TGTGCCAGCAGCCCAGTGGGCGGACAAAGATCCTACAATGAGCAGTTCTTC; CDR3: CASSPVGGQRSYNEQFF
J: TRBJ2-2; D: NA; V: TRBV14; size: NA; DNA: TGTGCCAGCAGCCAATCCCCCGCGAGCGGGGAGCTGTTTTTT; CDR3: CASSQSPASGELFF
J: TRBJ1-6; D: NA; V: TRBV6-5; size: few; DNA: TGTGCCAGCACCCCAGGTTCGGGGAGATCACCCCTCCACTTT; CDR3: CASTPGSGRSPLHF
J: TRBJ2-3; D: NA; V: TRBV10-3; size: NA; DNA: TGTGCCATCAGCTTCACCTTCACAGATACGCAGTATTTT; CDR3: CAISFTFTDTQYF
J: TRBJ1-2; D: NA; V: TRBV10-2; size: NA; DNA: TGCGCCAGCAGTTTGGATCCGGGGGCTTATGGCTACACCTTC; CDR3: CASSLDPGAYGYTF
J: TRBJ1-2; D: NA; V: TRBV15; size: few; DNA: TGTGCCACCAGCAGAGATCAGGGGAACTATGGCTACACCTTC; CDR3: CATSRDQGNYGYTF
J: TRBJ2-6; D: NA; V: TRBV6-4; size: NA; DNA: TGTGCCAGCAGTGACTCAAGCTCTGGGGCCAACGTCCTGACTTTC; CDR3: CASSDSSSGANVLTF
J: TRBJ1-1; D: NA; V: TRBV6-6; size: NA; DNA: TGTGCCAGCAGTTACTCCCCAGAGTTGAACACTGAAGCTTTCTTT; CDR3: CASSYSPELNTEAFF
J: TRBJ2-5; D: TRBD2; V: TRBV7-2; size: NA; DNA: TGTGCCAGCAGCTGGCCCGGGACTACTCAAGAGACCCAGTACTTC; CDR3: CASSWPGTTQETQYF
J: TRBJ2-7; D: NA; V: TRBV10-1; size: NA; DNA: TGCGCCAGCAGTGAGTCCGGAGGGAGGAGCAGGGAGCAGTACTTC; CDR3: CASSESGGRSREQYF
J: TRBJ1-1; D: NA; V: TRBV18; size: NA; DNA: TGTGCCAGCTCAACTGACAGGAACACTGAAGCTTTCTTT; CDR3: CASSTDRNTEAFF
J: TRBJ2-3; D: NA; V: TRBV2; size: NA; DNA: TGTGCCAGCAGAGAAAGGGTTTTTCTTCAAGCCACAGATACGCAGTATTTT; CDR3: CASRERVFLQATDTQYF
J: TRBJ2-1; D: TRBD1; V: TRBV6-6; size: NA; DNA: TGTGCCAGCAGTTACGGACAGGGAGGCTACAATGAGCAGTTCTTC; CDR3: CASSYGQGGYNEQFF
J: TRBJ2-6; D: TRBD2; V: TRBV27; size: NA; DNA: TGTGCCAGCAGTCCCCGGCCTAGCGGGGGGGCTGGGGCCAACGTCCTGACTTTC; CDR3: CASSPRPSGGAGANVLTF
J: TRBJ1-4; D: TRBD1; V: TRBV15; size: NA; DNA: TGTGCCACCAGCAGAGCGACAGGGGTAAAGGGAGAAAAACTGTTTTTT; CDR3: CATSRATGVKGEKLFF
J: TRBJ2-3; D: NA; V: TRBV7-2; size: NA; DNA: TGTGCCACGGCCGGGCGTAACACAGATACGCAGTATTTT; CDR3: CATAGRNTDTQYF
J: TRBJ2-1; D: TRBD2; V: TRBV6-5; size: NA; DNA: TGTGCCAGCAGTTACTCGATATTAGCGGGGGTTAATGAGCAGTTCTTC; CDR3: CASSYSILAGVNEQFF
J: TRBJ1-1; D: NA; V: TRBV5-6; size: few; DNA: TGTGCCAGCAGCTTAGGACGGACGAACACTGAAGCTTTCTTT; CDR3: CASSLGRTNTEAFF
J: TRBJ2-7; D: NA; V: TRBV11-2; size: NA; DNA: TGTGCCAGCAGCACCTGGACTACATTTGGCTCCTACGAGCAGTACTTC; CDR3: CASSTWTTFGSYEQYF
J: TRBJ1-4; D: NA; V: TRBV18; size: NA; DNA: TGTGCCAGCTCACCACCCCTCCAGCTTAATGAAAAACTGTTTTTT; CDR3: CASSPPLQLNEKLFF
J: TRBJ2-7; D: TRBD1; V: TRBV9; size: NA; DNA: TGTGCCAGCAGCCCCCGGGACAGGGAGGAGGCTCGGTACTTC; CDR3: CASSPRDREEARYF
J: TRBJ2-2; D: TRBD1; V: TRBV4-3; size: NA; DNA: TGCGCCAGCAGCCCGTCCTCCCTCTCTGGGGACAGGTCTTCCGGGGAGCTGTTTTTT; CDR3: CASSPSSLSGDRSSGELFF
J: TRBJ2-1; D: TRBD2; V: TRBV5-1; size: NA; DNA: TGCGCCAGCAGACGAACTAGCGGGAGTCTGAATGAGCAGTTCTTC; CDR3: CASRRTSGSLNEQFF
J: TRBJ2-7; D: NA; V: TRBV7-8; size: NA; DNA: TGTGCCAGCAGCTTAGCTGGGGGAGCCTACGAGCAGTACTTC; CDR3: CASSLAGGAYEQYF
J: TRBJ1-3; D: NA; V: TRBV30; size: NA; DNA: TGTGCCTGGAGTGTAAACCAGGGCAGAAACACCATATATTTT; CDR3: CAWSVNQGRNTIYF
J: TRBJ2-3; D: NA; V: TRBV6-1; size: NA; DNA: TGTGCCAGCAGTGAAACGAAGACAGCACTACGGACAGATACGCAGTATTTT; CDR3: CASSETKTALRTDTQYF
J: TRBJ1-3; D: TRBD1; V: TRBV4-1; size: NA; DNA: TGCGCCAGCAGCCAGCTGATGGGACAGGGGTGGAACACCATATATTTT; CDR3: CASSQLMGQGWNTIYF
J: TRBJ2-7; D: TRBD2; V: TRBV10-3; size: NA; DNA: TGTGCCATCAGTGCCACTAGCGGAGGAAGCTCCTACGAGCAGTACTTC; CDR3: CAISATSGGSSYEQYF
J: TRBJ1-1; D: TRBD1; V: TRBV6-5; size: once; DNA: TGTGCCAGCAGTTACCTTGACAGGGGGGGAACTGAAGCTTTCTTT; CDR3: CASSYLDRGGTEAFF
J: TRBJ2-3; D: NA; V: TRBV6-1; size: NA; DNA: TGTGCCATTTACGAATGGGGGGCAGATACGCAGTATTTT; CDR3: CAIYEWGADTQYF
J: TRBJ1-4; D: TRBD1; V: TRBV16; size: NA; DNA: TGTGCCAGCAGCCAATTCCGGGCCGGGACAGGGGTAATGAGGTCTAATGAAAAACTGTTTTTT; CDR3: CASSQFRAGTGVMRSNEKLFF
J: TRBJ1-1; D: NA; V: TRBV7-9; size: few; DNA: TGTGCCAGCAGCCCCGGGATTGGCACTGAAGCTTTCTTT; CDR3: CASSPGIGTEAFF
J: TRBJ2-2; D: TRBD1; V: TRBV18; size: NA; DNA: TGTGCCAGCACTCAACAGGGGCTCGCCGGGGAGCTGTTTTTT; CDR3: CASTQQGLAGELFF
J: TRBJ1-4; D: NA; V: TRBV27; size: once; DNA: TGTGCCAGCAGCAGGCAGGCTAATGAAAAACTGTTTTTT; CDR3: CASSRQANEKLFF
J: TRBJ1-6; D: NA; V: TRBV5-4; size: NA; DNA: TGTGCCAGCAGCCCGGGGACGGGGGTCTGGTCACCCCTCCACTTT; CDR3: CASSPGTGVWSPLHF
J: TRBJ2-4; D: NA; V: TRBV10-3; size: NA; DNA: TGTGCCTCCATGCCGGGCCCAGGAGAAAACATTCAGTACTTC; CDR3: CASMPGPGENIQYF